This T cell receptor (beta chain) appears in the sequencing data of a study of patients and donors after allogeneic stem cell transplantation. The CDR3 spans 15 residues. Trimming took 3 bases from V and 6 from J; bases not matched to a gene: 8. CDR1 and CDR2 from the germline V gene are MGHDK and SYGVNS. The table lists this clonotype with a few counts. TCRdb reprocessed the RT-PCR reads with MiXCR, giving one entry per CDR3 protein. The table lists fewer than 250,000 distinct CDR3 sequences, around an eighth of them singletons. This sequence joins TRBV25-1 and TRBJ2-3; 8 nucleotides match TRBD1. Sequencing was carried out using blood, either unsorted or a sorted T cell fraction (not recorded which). The TCR sequence derives from a human donor who was either an allogeneic HSCT recipient or a stem cell or donor lymphocyte infusion donor (not recorded which). It is not recorded whose cells these are; they may come from a transplant donor. CDR3 sequence reads: CASSERQGAGDTQYF. The DNA for the CDR3 is TGTGCCAGCAGTGAGAGGCAGGGGGCGGGCGATACGCAGTATTTT.